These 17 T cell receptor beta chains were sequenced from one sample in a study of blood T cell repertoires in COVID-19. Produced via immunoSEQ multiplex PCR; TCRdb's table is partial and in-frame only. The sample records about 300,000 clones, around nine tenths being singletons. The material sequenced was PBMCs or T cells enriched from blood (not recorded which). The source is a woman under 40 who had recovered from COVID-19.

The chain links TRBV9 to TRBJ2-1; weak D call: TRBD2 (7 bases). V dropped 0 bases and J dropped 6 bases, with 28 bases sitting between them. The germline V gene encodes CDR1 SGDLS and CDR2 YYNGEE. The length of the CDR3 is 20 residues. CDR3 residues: CASSVGAGQLRAGAGNEQFF. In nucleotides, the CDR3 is TGTGCCAGCAGCGTAGGGGCTGGACAGTTAAGGGCGGGAGCGGGCAATGAGCAGTTCTTC.

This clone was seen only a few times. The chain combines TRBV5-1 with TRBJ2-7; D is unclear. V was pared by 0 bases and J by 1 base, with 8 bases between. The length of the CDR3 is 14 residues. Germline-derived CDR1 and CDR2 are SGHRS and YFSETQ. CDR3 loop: CASSLDLSSYEQYF. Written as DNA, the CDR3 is TGCGCCAGCAGCTTGGACCTATCTTCCTACGAGCAGTACTTC.

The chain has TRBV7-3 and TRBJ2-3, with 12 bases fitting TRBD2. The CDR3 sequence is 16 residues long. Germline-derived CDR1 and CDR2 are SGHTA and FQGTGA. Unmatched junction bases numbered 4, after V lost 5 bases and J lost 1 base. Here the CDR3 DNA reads TGTGCCAGCAGCATGACTAGCGGGAGCGGCACAGATACGCAGTATTTT. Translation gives CASSMTSGSGTDTQYF.

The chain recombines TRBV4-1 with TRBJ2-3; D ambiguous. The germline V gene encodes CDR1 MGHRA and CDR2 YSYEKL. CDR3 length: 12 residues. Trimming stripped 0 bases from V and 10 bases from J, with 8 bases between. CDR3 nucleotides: TGCGCCAGCAGCCAAGAACGGCAGGCGCAGTATTTT. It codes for CASSQERQAQYF.

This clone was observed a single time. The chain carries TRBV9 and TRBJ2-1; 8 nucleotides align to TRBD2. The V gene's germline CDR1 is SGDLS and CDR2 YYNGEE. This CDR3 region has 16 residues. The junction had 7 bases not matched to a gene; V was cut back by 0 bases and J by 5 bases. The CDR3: CASSVETSGYDNEQFF. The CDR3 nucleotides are TGTGCCAGCAGCGTAGAAACTAGCGGTTACGACAATGAGCAGTTCTTC. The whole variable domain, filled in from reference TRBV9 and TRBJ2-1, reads DSGVTQTPKHLITATGQRVTLRCSPRSGDLSVYWYQQSLDQGLQFLIQYYNGEERAKGNILERFSAQQFPDLHSELNLSSLELGDSALYFCASSVETSGYDNEQFFGPGTRLTVL.

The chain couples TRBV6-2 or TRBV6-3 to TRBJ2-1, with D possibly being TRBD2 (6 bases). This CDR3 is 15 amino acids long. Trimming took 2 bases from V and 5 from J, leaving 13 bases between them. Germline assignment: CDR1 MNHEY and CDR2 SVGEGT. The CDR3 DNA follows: TGTGCCAGCAGTTACGGGGGGATAGGACACAATGAGCAGTTCTTC. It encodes CASSYGGIGHNEQFF.

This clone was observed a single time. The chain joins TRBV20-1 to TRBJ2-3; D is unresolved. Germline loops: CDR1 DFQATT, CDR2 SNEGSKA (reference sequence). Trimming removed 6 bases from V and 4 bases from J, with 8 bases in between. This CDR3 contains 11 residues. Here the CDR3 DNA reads TGCAGTGCGAGGCTTTCAGATACGCAGTATTTT. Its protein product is CSARLSDTQYF.

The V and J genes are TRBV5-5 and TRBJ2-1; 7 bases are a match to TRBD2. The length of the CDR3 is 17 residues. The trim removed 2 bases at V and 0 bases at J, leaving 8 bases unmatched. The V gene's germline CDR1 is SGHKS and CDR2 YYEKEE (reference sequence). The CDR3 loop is CASSFSASGHSYNEQFF. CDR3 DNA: TGTGCCAGCAGCTTCAGCGCTAGCGGACACTCCTACAATGAGCAGTTCTTC.

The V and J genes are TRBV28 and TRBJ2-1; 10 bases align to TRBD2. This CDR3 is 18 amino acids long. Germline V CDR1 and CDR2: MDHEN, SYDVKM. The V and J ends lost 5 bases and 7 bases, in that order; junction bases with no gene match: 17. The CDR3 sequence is CASSPLYSGRRVENEQFF. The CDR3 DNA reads TGTGCCAGCAGTCCTCTCTATAGCGGGAGGAGGGTTGAAAATGAGCAGTTCTTC.

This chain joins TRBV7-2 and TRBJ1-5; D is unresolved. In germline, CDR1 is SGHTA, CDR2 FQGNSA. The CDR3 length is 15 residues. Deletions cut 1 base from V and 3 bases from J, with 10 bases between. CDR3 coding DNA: TGTGCCAGCAGCTTAGTAGTACAGTTCAATCAGCCCCAGCATTTT. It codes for CASSLVVQFNQPQHF.

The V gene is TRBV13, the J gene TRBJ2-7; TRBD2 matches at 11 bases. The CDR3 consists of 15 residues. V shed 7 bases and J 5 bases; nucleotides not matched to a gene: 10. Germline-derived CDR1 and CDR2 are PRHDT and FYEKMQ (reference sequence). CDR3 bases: TGTGCCAGCAATATAGCGGGAGGGCCCCCCCACGAGCAGTACTTC. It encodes CASNIAGGPPHEQYF.

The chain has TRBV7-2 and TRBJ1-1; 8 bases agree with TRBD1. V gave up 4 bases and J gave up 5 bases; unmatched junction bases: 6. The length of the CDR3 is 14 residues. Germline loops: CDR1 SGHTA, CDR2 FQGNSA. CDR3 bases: TGTGCCAGCAGCTCACAGGGGGAAAGGACTGAAGCTTTCTTT. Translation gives CASSSQGERTEAFF.

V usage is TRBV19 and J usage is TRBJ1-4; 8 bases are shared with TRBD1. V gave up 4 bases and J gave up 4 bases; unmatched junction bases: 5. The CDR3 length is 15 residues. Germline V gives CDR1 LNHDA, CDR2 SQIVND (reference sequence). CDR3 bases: TGTGCCAGTAGTAGCCGGACAGGGCGTAATGAAAAACTGTTTTTT. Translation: CASSSRTGRNEKLFF.

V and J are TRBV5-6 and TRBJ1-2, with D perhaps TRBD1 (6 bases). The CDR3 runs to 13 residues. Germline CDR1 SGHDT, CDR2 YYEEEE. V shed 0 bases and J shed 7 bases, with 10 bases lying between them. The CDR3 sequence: CASSLAGVGGYTF. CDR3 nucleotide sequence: TGTGCCAGCAGCTTGGCAGGGGTTGGTGGCTACACCTTC.

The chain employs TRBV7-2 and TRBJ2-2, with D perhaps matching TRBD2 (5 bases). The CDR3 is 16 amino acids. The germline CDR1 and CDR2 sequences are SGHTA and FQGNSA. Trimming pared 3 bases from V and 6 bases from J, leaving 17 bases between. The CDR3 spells CASSFASLAGSGELFF. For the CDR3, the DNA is TGTGCCAGCAGCTTCGCCTCCCTCGCGGGTTCCGGGGAGCTGTTTTTT.

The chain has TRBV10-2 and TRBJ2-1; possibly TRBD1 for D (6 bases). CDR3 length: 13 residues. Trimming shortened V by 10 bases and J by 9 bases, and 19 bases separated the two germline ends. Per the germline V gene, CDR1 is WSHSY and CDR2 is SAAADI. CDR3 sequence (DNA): TGCGCCATCAACAGGGCCCCGAACAGTGAGCAGTTCTTC. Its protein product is CAINRAPNSEQFF.

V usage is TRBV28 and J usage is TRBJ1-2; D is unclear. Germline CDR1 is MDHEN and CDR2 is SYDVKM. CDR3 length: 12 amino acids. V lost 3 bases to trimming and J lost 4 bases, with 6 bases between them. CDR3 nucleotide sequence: TGTGCCAGCAGTTTTCCCCTCTATGGCTACACCTTC. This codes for CASSFPLYGYTF.